These 4 T cell receptor beta chains were sequenced from one sample in a study of T cells after yellow fever vaccination. TCRdb redid the calling of the 5' RACE reads with MiXCR, one entry per CDR3 protein. This sample has some 600,000 distinct CDR3 sequences; 9% to 15% occur once, and the top ten carry about 15%. Material: PBMCs, obtained on the day of the yellow fever booster vaccination. Receptor source: a man between 25 and 39 years old who received the YFV17D yellow fever vaccine.

This clonotype showed up many times. The gene calls are TRBV5-1 and TRBJ2-2; D may correspond to TRBD1 or TRBD2 (5 bases each). Per germline, CDR1 SGHRS and CDR2 YFSETQ. Trimming pared 5 bases from V and 0 bases from J, leaving 11 bases between. The CDR3 totals 15 residues. The CDR3 DNA is TGCGCCAGCAGATCCGGGACGGCGAACACCGGGGAGCTGTTTTTT. Translation: CASRSGTANTGELFF.

This clonotype was seen more than once but under ten times. The chain couples TRBV7-9 to TRBJ2-3; D gene uncertain. V lost 5 bases and J lost 4, with 7 bases in between. The CDR3 length is 12 residues. Germline assignment: CDR1 SEHNR and CDR2 FQNEAQ (reference sequence). CDR3 in amino acids: CASSARPDTQYF. The CDR3 DNA reads as TGTGCCAGCAGCGCCCGCCCAGATACGCAGTATTTT.

This clonotype was picked up a small number of times. The V call is TRBV7-3, the J call TRBJ2-1, with 9 bases identical to TRBD2. Germline lookup yields CDR1 SGHTA and CDR2 FQGTGA. J lost 6 bases, V lost 4 bases, and 7 bases had no gene match. The CDR3 extends over 15 amino acids. CDR3 in DNA: TGTGCCAGCAGCTCGGGGGCTAGCGGGACCAATGAGCAGTTCTTC. Translating it yields CASSSGASGTNEQFF.

This clonotype has more than one count but fewer than ten. V usage is TRBV6-6 and J usage is TRBJ1-4; TRBD1 aligns across 8 bases. The V and J ends lost 5 bases and 8 bases, in that order; junction bases with no gene match: 4. Germline CDR1 MNHNY, CDR2 SVGAGI (reference sequence). The CDR3 spans 13 residues. The CDR3 loop reads CASSLTGGEKLFF. As DNA, the CDR3 is TGTGCCAGCAGTCTTACAGGGGGGGAAAAACTGTTTTTT.